The 29 T cell receptor beta chains below all came from one sample that was sequenced in a study of beta chain features in type 1 diabetes. Reverse transcribing all isolated RNA meant expressed TCRB transcripts were sequenced. Assay: immunoSEQ multiplex PCR; the TCRdb copy retains only in-frame clones and omits some. The table includes under 550,000 clones, about an eighth detected once. The sample taken for sequencing was naive CD4+ T cells from blood. The receptor set was obtained from a woman aged 18-30 years in good health.

This clone was detected a few times. The V and J genes are TRBV10-3 and TRBJ2-2; D unclear. V was pared by 6 bases and J by 0 bases, with 2 bases between. Germline values: CDR1 ENHRY, CDR2 SYGVKD. CDR3 length: 12 amino acids. DNA of the CDR3: TGTGCCATCAGCACGAACACCGGGGAGCTGTTTTTT. Amino acid sequence: CAISTNTGELFF.

The sample holds a few counts of this clone. The gene calls are TRBV28 and TRBJ1-5, with 7 bases matching TRBD1. V was pared by 2 bases and J by 3 bases, with 4 bases of the junction left unmatched. The CDR3 is made up of 15 amino acids. The germline V gene encodes CDR1 MDHEN and CDR2 SYDVKM. CDR3 amino acids: CASSLPGTDNQPQHF. CDR3 nucleotide sequence: TGTGCCAGCAGTTTACCCGGGACAGACAATCAGCCCCAGCATTTT.

This clone was counted only a few times. The V and J genes are TRBV4-1 and TRBJ2-5; no reliable D call. Germline CDR1 and CDR2: MGHRA and YSYEKL. The length of the CDR3 is 13 residues. Trimming pared 1 base from V and 3 bases from J, leaving 6 bases between. In DNA form, the CDR3 reads TGCGCCAGCAGCCAAGGACCTAAAGAGACCCAGTACTTC. Translated: CASSQGPKETQYF.

The V call is TRBV6-5, the J call TRBJ1-5; D is perhaps TRBD1 (5 bases). V dropped 6 bases and J dropped 3 bases, with 12 bases sitting between them. This CDR3 has 14 amino acids. The germline V gene has CDR1 MNHEY and CDR2 SVGAGI. The CDR3 region is CASRRTGSNQPQHF. In nucleotides, the CDR3 is TGTGCCAGCAGGAGAACAGGATCCAATCAGCCCCAGCATTTT.

CDR3 in amino acids: CASSHGQGPYEQYF. The CDR3, as DNA: TGCGCCAGCAGCCACGGACAGGGGCCCTACGAGCAGTACTTC. The chain is built from TRBV4-1 and TRBJ2-7; 9 bases map to TRBD1. V shed 3 bases and J 2 bases; nucleotides not matched to a gene: 2. Germline CDR1 reads MGHRA; CDR2 reads YSYEKL. There are 14 residues in the CDR3.

This clone was counted ten times or more. The rearrangement links TRBV7-9 to TRBJ2-1; weak D call: TRBD1 (6 bases). Germline lookup yields CDR1 SEHNR and CDR2 FQNEAQ (reference sequence). The CDR3 is 12 amino acids. Trimming pared 10 bases from V and 6 bases from J, leaving 13 bases between. This chain's CDR3 is CAIPGQSNEQFF. CDR3 bases: TGTGCCATCCCGGGACAAAGCAATGAGCAGTTCTTC.

The chain carries TRBV2 and TRBJ2-3, with TRBD1 identical over 9 bases. The CDR3 contains 14 residues. Germline V lookup: CDR1 SNHLY, CDR2 FYNNEI. Trimming at V came to 9 bases and at J to 5 bases, leaving 9 bases not matched to a gene. CDR3 bases: TGTGCCAGTCCGGGACAGGGACTTCAAGATACGCAGTATTTT. Translating it yields CASPGQGLQDTQYF.

The table lists this clone with a few counts. The chain joins TRBV7-9 to TRBJ2-3; 11 positions agree with TRBD2. The V segment lost 6 bases and the J segment 3 bases; nucleotides outside the gene matches: 5. Looked up from germline, CDR1 is SEHNR and CDR2 is FQNEAQ (reference sequence). The CDR3 is made up of 15 amino acids. The CDR3 nucleotides read TGTGCCAGCAGGCAACTAGCGGGAGTAACAGATACGCAGTATTTT. Protein product: CASRQLAGVTDTQYF.

This clone was detected only a few times. This sequence joins TRBV30 and TRBJ2-3; 9 nucleotides match TRBD2. This CDR3 spans 15 amino acids. Germline V gene sequence: CDR1 GTSNPN, CDR2 SVGIG (reference sequence). V gave up 5 bases and J gave up 5 bases; unmatched junction bases: 11. CDR3 in DNA: TGTGCCTGGGCAGGGCTAGCGGGAAGAGGAGATACGCAGTATTTT. This sequence encodes CAWAGLAGRGDTQYF.

V and J are TRBV5-1 and TRBJ1-1; TRBD1 aligns across 7 bases. Germline-derived CDR1 and CDR2 are SGHRS and YFSETQ. The CDR3 totals 14 residues. V lost 3 bases and J lost 8; bases outside the gene matches: 10. The CDR3 sequence: CASSWGTAPLEAFF. CDR3 DNA sequence: TGCGCCAGCAGCTGGGGGACAGCCCCCTTAGAAGCTTTCTTT.

The chain employs TRBV7-2 and TRBJ2-1; D is perhaps TRBD1 (6 bases). The CDR3 is 14 residues long. V was shortened by 1 base and J by 4 bases, with 8 bases between the two germline ends. Germline-derived CDR1 and CDR2 are SGHTA and FQGNSA. Written as DNA, the CDR3 is TGTGCCAGCAGCTTAGGGACAGTTTACAATGAGCAGTTCTTC. Translated, it gives CASSLGTVYNEQFF.

The chain is built from TRBV28 and TRBJ2-4; D gene uncertain. The ends were cut back, 3 bases at V and 0 bases at J, with 12 bases in the middle. This CDR3 contains 16 residues. Germline CDR1 MDHEN, CDR2 SYDVKM. The CDR3 here is CASSFPQAQAKNIQYF. DNA for the CDR3: TGTGCCAGCAGTTTCCCCCAAGCTCAAGCCAAAAACATTCAGTACTTC.

The chain employs TRBV7-2 and TRBJ1-1; D ambiguous. CDR1 is SGHTA, CDR2 FQGNSA, per germline. The CDR3 runs to 13 residues. V lost 7 bases, J lost 1 base, and 10 bases lay in between. The CDR3 sequence: CASNSGWNTEAFF. In DNA, the CDR3 is TGTGCCAGCAATTCGGGGTGGAACACTGAAGCTTTCTTT.

The chain couples TRBV29-1 to TRBJ1-4; 7 bases line up with TRBD1. J lost 14 bases, V lost 2 bases, and 5 bases had no gene match. The germline V gene encodes CDR1 SQVTM and CDR2 ANQGSEA. This CDR3 spans 11 amino acids. The CDR3 loop is CSVERRGRLFF. The CDR3 DNA follows: TGCAGCGTTGAACGCAGGGGGAGGCTGTTTTTT.

Points on this clone: A single base separates this from a much larger clone, so it may be a read error. The same CDR3 also results from other DNA sequences found in this sample. The chain carries TRBV18 and TRBJ2-3; D uncertain. Germline lookup yields CDR1 KGHSH and CDR2 LQKENI. There are 13 residues in the CDR3. V lost 1 base and J lost 0, with 2 bases in between. The CDR3 nucleotides are TGTGCCAGCTCACCACAGAGCACAGATACGCAGTATTTT. This gives the protein CASSPQSTDTQYF.

This rearrangement joins TRBV9 to TRBJ2-7; 9 nucleotides align to TRBD2. V shed 0 bases, J shed 0 bases, and the junction held 4 bases outside the gene matches. CDR1 and CDR2 (germline): SGDLS, YYNGEE. The CDR3 covers 16 residues. CDR3 residues: CASSVAAGGVSYEQYF. The CDR3 bases are TGTGCCAGCAGCGTAGCAGCGGGAGGTGTCTCCTACGAGCAGTACTTC. Full variable domain (missing parts from reference TRBV9 and TRBJ2-7): DSGVTQTPKHLITATGQRVTLRCSPRSGDLSVYWYQQSLDQGLQFLIQYYNGEERAKGNILERFSAQQFPDLHSELNLSSLELGDSALYFCASSVAAGGVSYEQYFGPGTRLTVT.

Only a few counts were recorded for this clone. This chain uses TRBV2 with TRBJ2-2; 13 positions match TRBD2. Germline V gene data show CDR1 as SNHLY and CDR2 as FYNNEI. CDR3 size: 15 residues. V lost 6 bases and J lost 7; bases outside the gene matches: 5. The CDR3 loop reads CASSRLAGGRGELFF. The DNA of the CDR3 is TGTGCCAGCAGCCGACTAGCGGGAGGTCGCGGGGAGCTGTTTTTT.

This clone was counted between two and nine times. The chain employs TRBV9 and TRBJ2-2; TRBD1 matches 9 bases. Germline loops: CDR1 SGDLS, CDR2 YYNGEE. V gave up 3 bases and J gave up 4 bases; unmatched junction bases: 10. The CDR3 is 17 amino acids. The CDR3 nucleotides are TGTGCCAGCAGCGCGATGGGACAGGGACAAATCACCGGGGAGCTGTTTTTT. Translating gives CASSAMGQGQITGELFF.

This clone has only a few counts. Different DNA sequences within this sample yield the same CDR3. The chain links TRBV9 to TRBJ2-3, with D uncertain. This CDR3 is 13 amino acids long. Germline V lookup: CDR1 SGDLS, CDR2 YYNGEE. Trimming shortened V by 0 bases and J by 4 bases, and 6 bases separated the two germline ends. The CDR3 nucleotides are TGTGCCAGCAGCGTAGGTCCGGCAGATACGCAGTATTTT. This gives the protein CASSVGPADTQYF.

The rearrangement uses TRBV15 and TRBJ2-2, with D unresolved. The germline V and J ends were trimmed by 0 bases and 0 bases, with 11 bases remaining between them. Per germline, CDR1 LNHNV and CDR2 YYDKDF (reference sequence). The CDR3 loop spans 17 amino acids. The CDR3 coding sequence is TGTGCCACCAGCAGAGAAGGCGGCAAAGCGAACACCGGGGAGCTGTTTTTT. This sequence encodes CATSREGGKANTGELFF.

V usage is TRBV18 and J usage is TRBJ1-2, with D perhaps TRBD1 (6 bases). The V gene lost 0 bases and the J gene lost 5 bases, with 16 bases spanning the gap. This CDR3 region has 16 residues. Germline V gene lookup returns CDR1 KGHSH and CDR2 LQKENI. Here the CDR3 DNA reads TGTGCCAGCTCACCACCTTCGACAGGAGGAGGATATGGCTACACCTTC. Its translation: CASSPPSTGGGYGYTF.

The V and J genes are TRBV6-1 and TRBJ2-5; TRBD1 might be the D (6 bases). Trimming left V 6 bases short and J 1 base short, with 6 bases between. The CDR3 length is 12 residues. CDR1 MNHNS and CDR2 SASEGT come from the germline V gene. The CDR3 nucleotides are TGTGCCAGCAGACAGGGCCAAGAGACCCAGTACTTC. This translates into CASRQGQETQYF.

This clone occurred a few times. The chain recombines TRBV7-9 with TRBJ1-2, with no clear D. The V end was cut by 1 base, the J end by 5 bases, with 11 bases between. The CDR3 runs to 14 residues. Germline CDR1 is SEHNR and CDR2 is FQNEAQ (reference sequence). This CDR3 is CASSLGPEWYGYTF. In DNA form, the CDR3 reads TGTGCCAGCAGCTTAGGACCCGAGTGGTATGGCTACACCTTC. Together with reference TRBV7-9 and TRBJ1-2, the CDR3 gives the full variable domain: DTGVSQNPRHKITKRGQNVTFRCDPISEHNRLYWYRQTLGQGPEFLTYFQNEAQLEKSRLLSDRFSAERPKGSFSTLEIQRTEQGDSAMYLCASSLGPEWYGYTFGSGTRLTVV.

This clone was observed a handful of times. V and J are TRBV7-2 and TRBJ1-1; D may be TRBD1 (5 bases). Trimming pared 3 bases from V and 1 base from J, leaving 9 bases between. Germline CDR1 SGHTA, CDR2 FQGNSA. This CDR3 contains 14 residues. As DNA, the CDR3 is TGTGCCAGCAGCTTTGCAGGGTCGAACACTGAAGCTTTCTTT. It translates to CASSFAGSNTEAFF.

This clone was counted only a few times. CDR3 sequence: CASSSAGTYSTDTQYF. CDR3 nucleotides: TGTGCCAGCAGTTCCGCCGGGACATATAGCACAGATACGCAGTATTTT. V usage is TRBV6-5 and J usage is TRBJ2-3; TRBD1 is a possible D gene (6 bases). V lost 4 bases and J 0 bases, leaving 14 bases between the germline ends. The CDR3 consists of 16 residues. Germline-derived CDR1 and CDR2 are MNHEY and SVGAGI.

This clone was seen more than once but under ten times. The chain uses TRBV15 and TRBJ1-1; D unclear. The germline CDR1 and CDR2 sequences are LNHNV and YYDKDF (reference sequence). CDR3 length: 13 residues. The germline V and J ends were trimmed by 4 bases and 11 bases, with 17 bases remaining between them. The chain's CDR3 is CATSTALTGVAFF. CDR3 nucleotide sequence: TGTGCCACCAGCACGGCCCTCACTGGGGTGGCTTTCTTT.

This clone was seen a few times. The rearrangement links TRBV5-1 to TRBJ2-3, with no clear D. This CDR3 contains 14 residues. Germline loops: CDR1 SGHRS, CDR2 YFSETQ. Trimming took 2 bases from V and 3 from J, leaving 10 bases between them. The CDR3: CASSFTVQTDTQYF. CDR3 DNA sequence: TGCGCCAGCAGCTTTACCGTTCAGACAGATACGCAGTATTTT.

There are a few counts of this clone. This rearrangement joins TRBV5-4 to TRBJ2-1; D gene unclear. This CDR3 comprises 13 residues. Trimming removed 2 bases from V and 4 bases from J, with 7 bases in between. Germline V gene data show CDR1 as SGHNT and CDR2 as YYREEE (reference sequence). The CDR3 DNA reads as TGTGCCAGCAGCTTCACAGTTTACAATGAGCAGTTCTTC. It encodes CASSFTVYNEQFF.

This clone came up a few times. The chain uses TRBV4-1 and TRBJ1-2; weak D call: TRBD1 (5 bases). V was trimmed by 4 bases and J by 4 bases, leaving 13 bases between them. There are 14 residues in the CDR3. Germline CDR1 reads MGHRA; CDR2 reads YSYEKL. As DNA, the CDR3 is TGCGCCAGCAGCCGAGAAGACAGAATCTATGGCTACACCTTC. Its protein is CASSREDRIYGYTF.